The 22 T cell receptor beta chains below were found in one sample sequenced in a study of T cell repertoires in cytomegalovirus infection. TCRdb recomputed calls from the reads with MiXCR, one row per CDR3 protein. This table has fewer than 250,000 distinct CDR3 sequences, roughly 12% appearing once. Sequenced sample: PBMCs. The receptors stem from a human donor in good health (CMV status not recorded). Some clones in this sample may be carry-over from other donors' samples.

V gene TRBV3-1 combines with J gene TRBJ2-5, with D perhaps TRBD2 (7 bases). V lost 0 bases to trimming and J lost 2 bases, with 13 bases between them. The length of the CDR3 is 16 residues. Germline V gene sequence: CDR1 LGHDT, CDR2 YNNKEL (reference sequence). The chain's CDR3 is CASSQERGGRQETQYF. The DNA of the CDR3 is TGTGCCAGCAGCCAAGAGAGGGGGGGTAGGCAAGAGACCCAGTACTTC.

This chain links TRBV20-1 with TRBJ2-5; TRBD1 aligns across 8 bases. The CDR3 is made up of 12 amino acids. Unmatched junction bases numbered 2, after V lost 2 bases and J lost 6 bases. Germline V gene lookup returns CDR1 DFQATT and CDR2 SNEGSKA (reference sequence). The CDR3 protein is CSARSRGQTQYF. For the CDR3, the DNA is TGCAGTGCTAGAAGCAGGGGGCAGACCCAGTACTTC.

This clonotype occurred many times. The CDR3 region is CASSERSRVDSPLHF. The CDR3 nucleotides are TGTGCCAGCAGTGAAAGAAGCAGGGTAGATTCACCCCTCCACTTT. The rearrangement joins TRBV25-1 to TRBJ1-6, with TRBD1 as a possible D gene (5 bases). The CDR3 has 15 amino acids. Per the germline V gene, CDR1 is MGHDK and CDR2 is SYGVNS. The ends were cut back, 2 bases at V and 8 bases at J, with 13 bases in the middle.

This clonotype has a count of ten or more. The V and J genes are TRBV6-2 or TRBV6-3 and TRBJ2-7; 10 nucleotides align to TRBD1. CDR1 is MNHEY and CDR2 is SVGEGT in the germline V gene. The ends lost 5 bases at V and 6 bases at J; junction bases unmatched: 7. The CDR3 consists of 14 residues. In DNA form, the CDR3 reads TGTGCCAGCAGTCCGGGGACAGGGGTAAGCGAGCAGTACTTC. Its protein is CASSPGTGVSEQYF.

The V and J genes are TRBV29-1 and TRBJ2-5; 8 bases map to TRBD2. From germline, CDR1 is SQVTM and CDR2 ANQGSEA. The V and J ends lost 6 bases and 5 bases, in that order; junction bases with no gene match: 5. The length of the CDR3 is 12 residues. The CDR3 bases are TGCAGCGTAAGCGGGAGTCGGGAGACCCAGTACTTC. Translated: CSVSGSRETQYF.

This clonotype turned up a few times. The genes are TRBV27 and TRBJ1-3, with D hard to call. This CDR3 has 14 residues. Germline loops: CDR1 MNHEY, CDR2 SMNVEV (reference sequence). V shed 7 bases and J shed 2 bases, with 12 bases lying between them. CDR3: CASKGTPAGNTIYF. As DNA, the CDR3 is TGTGCCAGCAAGGGAACGCCAGCTGGAAACACCATATATTTT.

The table lists this clonotype with many counts. The chain joins TRBV6-1 to TRBJ2-2; D uncertain. Germline V lookup: CDR1 MNHNS, CDR2 SASEGT. The ends were cut back, 10 bases at V and 0 bases at J, with 12 bases in the middle. The CDR3 spans 14 residues. The CDR3 coding sequence is TGTGCCACCAGCCGGGTGACGAACACCGGGGAGCTGTTTTTT. Translated: CATSRVTNTGELFF.

This clonotype was counted only a few times. This chain connects TRBV28 to TRBJ1-2, with 9 bases lining up with TRBD1. The CDR3 runs to 17 residues. Germline V gene data show CDR1 as MDHEN and CDR2 as SYDVKM. The V segment lost 7 bases and the J segment 4 bases; nucleotides outside the gene matches: 16. The CDR3 region is CASTPSGTGNRRYGYTF. CDR3 coding DNA: TGTGCCAGCACCCCCTCCGGGACAGGGAATCGGCGCTATGGCTACACCTTC.

This clonotype was seen ten or more times. This chain uses TRBV7-2 with TRBJ2-4, with 7 bases identical to TRBD1. From germline, CDR1 is SGHTA and CDR2 FQGNSA. J gave up 5 bases and V 4 bases, and 8 bases lay outside the gene matches. The CDR3 is 15 residues long. The DNA for the CDR3 is TGTGCCAGCAGCTCTCCCAGGACAGGAGAAAACATTCAGTACTTC. Amino acid sequence: CASSSPRTGENIQYF.

This clonotype was seen many times. V and J are TRBV2 and TRBJ1-1; 7 bases map to TRBD1. The V gene end was trimmed by 6 bases and the J gene end by 6 bases; junction bases not matched to a gene: 10. This CDR3 spans 14 amino acids. CDR1 SNHLY and CDR2 FYNNEI come from the germline V gene. DNA of the CDR3: TGTGCCAGCAGGGCAAGAAGGGGGACAGCTGAAGCTTTCTTT. As protein: CASRARRGTAEAFF.

The rearrangement uses TRBV6-2 or TRBV6-3 and TRBJ2-1, with D unresolved. Germline CDR1 is MNHEY and CDR2 is SVGEGT. The CDR3 contains 17 residues. V gave up 6 bases and J gave up 0 bases, with 18 bases separating them. CDR3 protein: CASSPTYSLSSYNEQFF. DNA for the CDR3: TGTGCCAGCAGCCCTACTTACAGTCTAAGCTCCTACAATGAGCAGTTCTTC.

This clonotype was recorded at least ten times. The chain has TRBV6-5 and TRBJ2-7; 9 bases match TRBD2. The germline V gene has CDR1 MNHEY and CDR2 SVGAGI. The junction had 2 bases not matched to a gene; V was cut back by 1 base and J by 4 bases. The CDR3 runs 14 residues. CDR3 sequence: CASSYFSGSYEQYF. CDR3 DNA: TGTGCCAGCAGTTACTTTAGCGGGAGTTACGAGCAGTACTTC.

This clonotype has at least ten counts. DNA of the CDR3: TGTGCCACCAGTGACTCCGGGACAGGGCTCCGGGATACGCAGTATTTT. Translation: CATSDSGTGLRDTQYF. The rearrangement joins TRBV24-1 to TRBJ2-3, with 9 positions matching TRBD1. The J segment lost 6 bases and the V segment lost 4 bases, leaving 10 bases of the junction unmatched. This CDR3 region has 16 residues. Germline-derived CDR1 and CDR2 are KGHDR and SFDVKD.

This clonotype was picked up one time. One end of the junction does not line up with germline, which may come from a read error. The CDR3 loop reads CASSYSWTGANILTF. The CDR3 DNA reads TGTGCCAGCAGTTACTCGTGGACAGGGGCCAACATCCTGACTTTC. The rearrangement links TRBV6-5 to TRBJ2-6; 9 bases fit TRBD1. The length of the CDR3 is 15 residues. Germline loops: CDR1 MNHEY, CDR2 SVGAGI.

This clonotype turned up a few times. The chain uses TRBV29-1 and TRBJ2-3; TRBD2 matches at 7 bases. The CDR3 contains 14 residues. The ends lost 4 bases at V and 1 base at J; junction bases unmatched: 5. Germline V gene lookup returns CDR1 SQVTM and CDR2 ANQGSEA. CDR3 sequence (DNA): TGCAGCGTTGGACGGGGGGAAGGCACAGATACGCAGTATTTT. It codes for CSVGRGEGTDTQYF.

In this sample, this clonotype turned up a few times. The chain links TRBV2 to TRBJ2-1; D ambiguous. The CDR3 sequence is 15 residues long. Germline assignment: CDR1 SNHLY and CDR2 FYNNEI. The V and J ends lost 4 bases and 7 bases respectively, with 17 bases between them. The CDR3 sequence is CASSAVGLGYNEQFF. The DNA for the CDR3 is TGTGCCAGCAGTGCGGTGGGCCTGGGGTATAATGAGCAGTTCTTC.

This clonotype showed up just a few times. V gene TRBV6-2 or TRBV6-3 combines with J gene TRBJ2-5; no reliable D call. The CDR3 extends over 11 amino acids. Germline V gene sequence: CDR1 MNHEY, CDR2 SVGEGT. V lost 6 bases, J lost 4 bases, and 6 bases lay in between. In DNA form, the CDR3 reads TGTGCCAGCAGCGATATAGAGACCCAGTACTTC. Residues: CASSDIETQYF.

This clonotype was recorded a few times. The chain is built from TRBV29-1 and TRBJ1-5; no clear D. V dropped 4 bases and J dropped 4 bases, with 11 bases sitting between them. Germline values: CDR1 SQVTM, CDR2 ANQGSEA. The CDR3 has 13 amino acids. In nucleotides, the CDR3 is TGCAGCGTTGCTGATACCTTGAATCAGCCCCAGCATTTT. Protein: CSVADTLNQPQHF.

This clonotype was detected only a few times. The chain is built from TRBV28 and TRBJ1-2; D gene ambiguous. The CDR3 sequence is 12 residues long. Trimming shortened V by 5 bases and J by 0 bases, and 4 bases separated the two germline ends. Germline V lookup: CDR1 MDHEN, CDR2 SYDVKM. As DNA, the CDR3 is TGTGCCAGCAGTCGAGCTAACTATGGCTACACCTTC. Translating gives CASSRANYGYTF.

This chain joins TRBV10-3 and TRBJ2-1; TRBD1 matches 8 bases. J was trimmed by 7 bases and V by 6 bases; bases with no gene match: 5. The CDR3 is made up of 13 amino acids. Germline lookup yields CDR1 ENHRY and CDR2 SYGVKD. CDR3 DNA sequence: TGTGCCATCAGACTCAGGGGGCGGAATGAGCAGTTCTTC. It yields the protein CAIRLRGRNEQFF.

The table lists this clonotype with many counts. The V and J genes are TRBV15 and TRBJ2-7, with TRBD2 as a possible D gene (6 bases). The V end lost 0 bases, the J end lost 7 bases, and 16 bases lay between the germline ends. The CDR3 spans 15 residues. The V gene's germline CDR1 is LNHNV and CDR2 YYDKDF (reference sequence). CDR3 loop: CATSRDLAGPREQYF. The CDR3 nucleotides are TGTGCCACCAGCAGAGATCTGGCGGGGCCCAGAGAGCAGTACTTC. The complete variable domain, with remaining parts taken from reference TRBV15 and TRBJ2-7, reads DAMVIQNPRYQVTQFGKPVTLSCSQTLNHNVMYWYQQKSSQAPKLLFHYYDKDFNNEADTPDNFQSRRPNTSFCFLDIRSPGLGDTAMYLCATSRDLAGPREQYFGPGTRLTVT.

This clonotype showed up many times. This rearrangement joins TRBV7-2 to TRBJ2-3, with 10 bases that match TRBD1. Trimming removed 4 bases from V and 5 bases from J; junction bases left unmatched: 15. CDR1 and CDR2 from the germline V gene are SGHTA and FQGNSA. This CDR3 region has 18 residues. CDR3 DNA: TGTGCCAGCAGCTCAATTTTTGGAGGGACAGGGGTCGGAGATACGCAGTATTTT. This translates into CASSSIFGGTGVGDTQYF.